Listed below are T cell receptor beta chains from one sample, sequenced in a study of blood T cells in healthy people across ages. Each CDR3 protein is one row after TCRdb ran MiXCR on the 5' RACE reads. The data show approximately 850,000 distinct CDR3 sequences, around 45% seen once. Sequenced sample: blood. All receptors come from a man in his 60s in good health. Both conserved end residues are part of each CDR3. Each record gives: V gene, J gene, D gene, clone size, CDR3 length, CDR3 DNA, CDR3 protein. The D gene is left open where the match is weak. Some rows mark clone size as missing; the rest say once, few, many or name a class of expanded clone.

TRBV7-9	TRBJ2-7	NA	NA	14	TGTGCCAGCAGTGCGATGGGGGGTTCGGACGAGCAGTACTTC	CASSAMGGSDEQYF
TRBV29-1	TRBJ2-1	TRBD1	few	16	TGCAGCGTTGAAAGGACTGCAGGACAGGTATACAATGAGCAGTTCTTC	CSVERTAGQVYNEQFF
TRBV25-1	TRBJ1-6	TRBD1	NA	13	TGTGCCAGCCTCGGACAGGGTTATTCACCCCTCCACTTT	CASLGQGYSPLHF
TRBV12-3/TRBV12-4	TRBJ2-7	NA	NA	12	TGTGCCAGCAATTTAGGCCCCTACGAGCAGTACTTC	CASNLGPYEQYF
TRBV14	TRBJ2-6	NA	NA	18	TGTGCCGGCAGCCAAGGAGTAAGGGGAAACTCTGGGGCCAACGTCCTGACTTTC	CAGSQGVRGNSGANVLTF
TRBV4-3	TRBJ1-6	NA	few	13	TGCGCCAGCAGCCAAGCTTCTTTGTCACCCCTCCACTTT	CASSQASLSPLHF
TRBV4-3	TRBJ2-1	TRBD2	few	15	TGCGCCAGCAGCCGGAGGACTAGCGGGGGTACTGAGCAGTTCTTC	CASSRRTSGGTEQFF
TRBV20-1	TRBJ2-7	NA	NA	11	TGCAGTGCTAGCTCAGGTTACGAGCAGTACTTC	CSASSGYEQYF
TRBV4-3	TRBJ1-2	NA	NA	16	TGCGCCAGCAGCCAAGTGGTCGGTACAGGGCGCTATGGCTACACCTTC	CASSQVVGTGRYGYTF
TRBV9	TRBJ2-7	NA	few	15	TGTGCCAGCAGTCCTAGGGGGGACGGAGCCTACGAGCAGTACTTC	CASSPRGDGAYEQYF
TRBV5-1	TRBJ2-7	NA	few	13	TGCGCCAGCAGCTTGTCATACGACTACGAGCAGTACTTC	CASSLSYDYEQYF
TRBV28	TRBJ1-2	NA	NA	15	TGTGCCAGCAGTCCCCCCCCTCCAGGGGACTATGGCTACACCTTC	CASSPPPPGDYGYTF
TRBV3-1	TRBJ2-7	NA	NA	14	TGTGCCAGCAGCCAGACAGTATCTATCGGCGAGCAGTACTTC	CASSQTVSIGEQYF
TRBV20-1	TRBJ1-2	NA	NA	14	TGCAGTGCCAGACCAGGGGAAGAAAACTATGGCTACACCTTC	CSARPGEENYGYTF
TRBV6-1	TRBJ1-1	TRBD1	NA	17	TGTGCCAGCAGTGAAGCTGCGGGACAGGGGGGGAACACTGAAGCTTTCTTT	CASSEAAGQGGNTEAFF
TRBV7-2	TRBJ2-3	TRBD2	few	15	TGTGCCAGCAGCTTCGGGGGGGCGGACACAGATACGCAGTATTTT	CASSFGGADTDTQYF
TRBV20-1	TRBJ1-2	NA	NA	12	TGCAGTGCTAGAGAGGTACCTATTGGCTACACCTTC	CSAREVPIGYTF
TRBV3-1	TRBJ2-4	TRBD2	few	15	TGTGCCAGCAGCCAAGCTAGCGGGGGGCAAAACATTCAGTACTTC	CASSQASGGQNIQYF
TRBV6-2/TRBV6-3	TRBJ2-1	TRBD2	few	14	TGTTCCAGCACCAAGACTAGCATCGGAGAGACCCAGTTCTTC	CSSTKTSIGETQFF
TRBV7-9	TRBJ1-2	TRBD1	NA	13	TGTGCCAGTACAGGGGCCGTCTCCGCCGGCTACACCTTC	CASTGAVSAGYTF
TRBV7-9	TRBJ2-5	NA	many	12	TGTGCCAGCAGCCCGGTAGGGGAGACCCAGTACTTC	CASSPVGETQYF
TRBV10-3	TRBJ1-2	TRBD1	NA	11	TGTGCCATCAGCCCAGGGGGGAGCTACACCTTC	CAISPGGSYTF
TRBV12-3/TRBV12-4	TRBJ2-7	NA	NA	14	TGTGCCAGCAGGATACAGATTAGCTACTACGAGCAGTACTTC	CASRIQISYYEQYF
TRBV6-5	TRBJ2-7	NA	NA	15	TGTGCCAACAACAAGGTTTATGGCGGCAGCAACGAGCAGTACTTC	CANNKVYGGSNEQYF
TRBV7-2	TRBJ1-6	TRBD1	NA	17	TGTGCCAGCAGCTTGAACCTCCCGGGACAGGGGATTTCACCCCTCCACTTT	CASSLNLPGQGISPLHF
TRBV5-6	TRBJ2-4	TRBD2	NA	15	TGTGCCAGCAGCTTCGGGGGACTACTAAAAAACATTCAGTACTTC	CASSFGGLLKNIQYF
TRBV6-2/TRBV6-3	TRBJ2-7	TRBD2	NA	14	TGTGCCAGCAGTTACGGGGCTAGCGGGGTCGAGCAGTACTTC	CASSYGASGVEQYF
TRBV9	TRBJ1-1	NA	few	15	TGTGCCAGCAGCGTTGCAGGGGTCCAGGGGACTGAAGCTTTCTTT	CASSVAGVQGTEAFF
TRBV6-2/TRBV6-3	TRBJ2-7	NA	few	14	TGTGCCAGCACCTCGGTCGGGGATTCCTACGAGCAGTACTTC	CASTSVGDSYEQYF
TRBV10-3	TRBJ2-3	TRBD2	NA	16	TGTGCCATCAGTGAGTCGGGACTAGCGGGTCAAGATACGCAGTATTTT	CAISESGLAGQDTQYF
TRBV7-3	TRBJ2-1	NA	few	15	TGTGCCAGCAGCTTAGACGGTAAATCCTACAATGAGCAGTTCTTC	CASSLDGKSYNEQFF